This TCR beta chain was identified in a study of beta chain features in type 1 diabetes. Expressed TCRB transcripts were sequenced because the isolated RNA had all been reverse transcribed beforehand. Measured with immunoSEQ multiplex PCR; TCRdb has only the in-frame clones, and not every one. This sample yields over 650,000 clones, of which over 11% are seen a single time; 0.035% to 0.045% belongs to the top ten. V was cut by 7 bases and J by 3 bases, with 13 bases left in between. CDR1 and CDR2 from the germline V gene are MDHEN and SYDVKM. The CDR3 runs 13 residues. The table lists this clone with a few counts. Its antigen is not identified. Study-level findings and limits: Healthy donors had naive, central memory and Treg TCRB repertoires that appeared less similar than those seen among patients. People with Type 1 diabetes carried modestly yet significantly shorter TCRB CDR3s in all four CD4+ subsets.

Sequenced material: naive CD4+ T cells from blood. The clonotype was recovered from a man between 18 and 35 years old with type 1 diabetes. V is TRBV28 and J is TRBJ2-7; a possible D gene is TRBD1 (6 bases). CDR3: CASNDRNIYEQYF. For the CDR3, the DNA is TGTGCCAGCAACGACAGGAACATCTACGAGCAGTACTTC.